The clone carrying this T cell receptor (beta chain) has a count of ten or more. This sample was taken from a study of T cells in Graves' hyperthyroidism and ophthalmopathy. The CDR3 length is 13 residues. The germline V and J ends were trimmed by 6 bases and 7 bases, with 15 bases remaining between them. Using RNA transcripts as the source, TCR beta CDR3 regions were amplified. With the HTBI primer set, the TCR CDR3 went through a first round of RT-PCR. In TCRdb, the multiplex PCR reads were re-called with MiXCR into one record per CDR3 protein. The table lists fewer than 350,000 distinct CDR3 sequences, over 15% of them singletons.

The source of this sequence is a woman aged 45-65 years with Graves' hyperthyroidism. This rearrangement joins TRBV12-3 or TRBV12-4 to TRBJ1-1, with TRBD1 as a possible D gene (6 bases). Source material: blood. The CDR3 region is CASSWVGAGEAFF. CDR3 nucleotide sequence: TGTGCCAGCAGCTGGGTGGGGGCCGGTGAAGCTTTCTTT.